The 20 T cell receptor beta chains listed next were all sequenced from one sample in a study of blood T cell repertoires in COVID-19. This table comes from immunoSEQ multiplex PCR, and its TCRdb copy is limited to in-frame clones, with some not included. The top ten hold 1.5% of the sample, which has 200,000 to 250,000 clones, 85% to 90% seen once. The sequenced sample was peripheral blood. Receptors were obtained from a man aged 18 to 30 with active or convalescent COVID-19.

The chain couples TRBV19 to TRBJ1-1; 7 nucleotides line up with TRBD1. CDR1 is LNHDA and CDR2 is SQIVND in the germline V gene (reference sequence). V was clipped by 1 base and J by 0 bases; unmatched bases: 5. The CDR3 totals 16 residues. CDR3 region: CASSIGPGQMNTEAFF. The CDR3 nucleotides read TGTGCCAGTAGTATAGGCCCGGGACAGATGAACACTGAAGCTTTCTTT.

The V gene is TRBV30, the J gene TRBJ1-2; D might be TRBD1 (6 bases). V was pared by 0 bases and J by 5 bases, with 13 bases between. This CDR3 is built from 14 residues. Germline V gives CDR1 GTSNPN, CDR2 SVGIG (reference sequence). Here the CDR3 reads CAWSVGGARYGYTF. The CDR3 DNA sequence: TGTGCCTGGAGTGTAGGGGGGGCGCGGTATGGCTACACCTTC.

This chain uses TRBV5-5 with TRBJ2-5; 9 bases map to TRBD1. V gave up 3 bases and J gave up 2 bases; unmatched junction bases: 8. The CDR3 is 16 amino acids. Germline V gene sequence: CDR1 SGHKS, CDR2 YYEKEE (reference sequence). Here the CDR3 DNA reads TGTGCCAGCAGCTCCAACACCGGGACAGGGCAAGAGACCCAGTACTTC. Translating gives CASSSNTGTGQETQYF.

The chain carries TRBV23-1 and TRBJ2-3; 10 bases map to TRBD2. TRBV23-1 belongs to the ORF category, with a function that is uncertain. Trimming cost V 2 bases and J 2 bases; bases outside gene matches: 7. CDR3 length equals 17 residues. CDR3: CASSQPQTSGVTDTQYF. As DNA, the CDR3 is TGCGCCAGCAGTCAACCGCAAACTAGCGGGGTCACAGATACGCAGTATTTT.

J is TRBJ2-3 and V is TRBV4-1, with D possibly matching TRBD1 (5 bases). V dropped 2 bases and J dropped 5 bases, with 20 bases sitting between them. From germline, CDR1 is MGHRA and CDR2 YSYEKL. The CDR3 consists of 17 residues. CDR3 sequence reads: CASSQRALARAEDTQYF. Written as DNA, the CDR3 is TGCGCCAGCAGCCAACGCGCGCTGGCCAGGGCTGAAGATACGCAGTATTTT.

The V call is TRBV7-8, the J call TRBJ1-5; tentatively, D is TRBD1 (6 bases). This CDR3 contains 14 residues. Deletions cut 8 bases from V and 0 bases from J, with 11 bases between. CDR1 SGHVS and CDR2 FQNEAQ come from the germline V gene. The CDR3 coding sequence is TGTGCCAGCGGCAGGGGAAATAGCAATCAGCCCCAGCATTTT. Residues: CASGRGNSNQPQHF.

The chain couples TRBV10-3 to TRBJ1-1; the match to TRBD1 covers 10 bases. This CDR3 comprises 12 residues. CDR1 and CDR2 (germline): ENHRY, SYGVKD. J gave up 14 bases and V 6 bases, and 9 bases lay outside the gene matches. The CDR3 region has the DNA TGTGCCATCAGACCTGACAGGGGGCTATACTTCTTT. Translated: CAIRPDRGLYFF.

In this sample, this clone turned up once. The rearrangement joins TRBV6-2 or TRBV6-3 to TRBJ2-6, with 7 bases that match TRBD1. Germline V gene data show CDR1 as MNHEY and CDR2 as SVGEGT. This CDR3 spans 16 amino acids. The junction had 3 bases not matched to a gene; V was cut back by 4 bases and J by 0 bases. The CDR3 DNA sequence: TGTGCCAGCAGTTCACAGGGGCTCTCTGGGGCCAACGTCCTGACTTTC. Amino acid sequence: CASSSQGLSGANVLTF.

The CDR3 loop is CASSWDRPPFMNTEAFF. The CDR3 DNA follows: TGTGCCAGCAGTTGGGACAGGCCACCCTTCATGAACACTGAAGCTTTCTTT. J is TRBJ1-1 and V is TRBV6-2 or TRBV6-3; 8 positions match TRBD1. V shed 4 bases and J 0 bases; nucleotides not matched to a gene: 10. The CDR3 runs to 17 residues. Germline CDR1 is MNHEY and CDR2 is SVGEGT.

As DNA, the CDR3 is TGTGCCAGCAGCCTGCAGGGAATGAACACTGAAGCTTTCTTT. Its translation is CASSLQGMNTEAFF. The V and J genes are TRBV9 and TRBJ1-1; D possibly corresponds to TRBD1 (5 bases). In germline, CDR1 is SGDLS, CDR2 YYNGEE. Deletions cut 4 bases from V and 0 bases from J, with 10 bases between. This CDR3 has 14 amino acids.

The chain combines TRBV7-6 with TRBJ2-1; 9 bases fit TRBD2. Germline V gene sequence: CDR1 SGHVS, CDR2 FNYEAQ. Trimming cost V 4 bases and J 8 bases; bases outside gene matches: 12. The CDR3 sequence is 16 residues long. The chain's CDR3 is CASSSTAGGRGYEQFF. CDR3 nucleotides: TGTGCCAGCAGCTCTACCGCGGGAGGGAGGGGGTATGAGCAGTTCTTC.

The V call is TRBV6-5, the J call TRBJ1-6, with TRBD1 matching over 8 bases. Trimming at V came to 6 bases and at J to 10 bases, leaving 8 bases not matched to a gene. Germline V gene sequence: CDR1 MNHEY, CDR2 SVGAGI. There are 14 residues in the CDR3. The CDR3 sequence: CASRRTGLDSPLHF. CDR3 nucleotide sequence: TGTGCCAGCAGACGGACAGGGCTAGACTCACCCCTCCACTTT.

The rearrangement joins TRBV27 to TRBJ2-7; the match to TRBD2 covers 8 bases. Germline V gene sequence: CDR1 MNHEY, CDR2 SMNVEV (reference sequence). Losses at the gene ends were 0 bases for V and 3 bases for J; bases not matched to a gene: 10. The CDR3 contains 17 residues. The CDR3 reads CASSLSARGGPFYEQYF. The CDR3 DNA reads TGTGCCAGCAGTTTATCGGCTCGGGGGGGACCCTTCTACGAGCAGTACTTC.

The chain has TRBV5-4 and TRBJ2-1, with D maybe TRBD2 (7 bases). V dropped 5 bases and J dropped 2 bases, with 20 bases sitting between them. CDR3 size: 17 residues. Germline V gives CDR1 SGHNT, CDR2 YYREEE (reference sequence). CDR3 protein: CASRLGGGRGTYNEQFF. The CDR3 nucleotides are TGTGCCAGCAGGTTAGGGGGGGGGAGAGGGACCTACAATGAGCAGTTCTTC.

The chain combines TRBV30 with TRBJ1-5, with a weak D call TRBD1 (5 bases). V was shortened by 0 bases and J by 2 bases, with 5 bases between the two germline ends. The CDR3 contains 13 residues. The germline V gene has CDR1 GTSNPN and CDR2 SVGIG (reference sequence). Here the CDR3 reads CAWSVTGNQPQHF. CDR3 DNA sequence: TGTGCCTGGAGTGTGACAGGCAATCAGCCCCAGCATTTT.

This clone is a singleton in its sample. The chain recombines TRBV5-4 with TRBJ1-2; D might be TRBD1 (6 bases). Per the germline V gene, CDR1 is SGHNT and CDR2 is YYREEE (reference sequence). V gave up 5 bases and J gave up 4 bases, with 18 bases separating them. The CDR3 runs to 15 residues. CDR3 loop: CASSTGPDRPYGYTF. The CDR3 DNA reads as TGTGCCAGCAGTACCGGCCCCGACAGGCCCTATGGCTACACCTTC.

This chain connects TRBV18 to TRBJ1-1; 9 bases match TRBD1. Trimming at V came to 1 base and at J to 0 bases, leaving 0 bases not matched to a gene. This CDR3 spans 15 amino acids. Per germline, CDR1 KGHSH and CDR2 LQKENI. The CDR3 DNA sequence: TGTGCCAGCTCACCACGGGACAGGGTGAACACTGAAGCTTTCTTT. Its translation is CASSPRDRVNTEAFF. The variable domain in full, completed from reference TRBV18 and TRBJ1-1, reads NAGVMQNPRHLVRRRGQEARLRCSPMKGHSHVYWYRQLPEEGLKFMVYLQKENIIDESGMPKERFSAEFPKEGPSILRIQQVVRGDSAAYFCASSPRDRVNTEAFFGQGTRLTVV.

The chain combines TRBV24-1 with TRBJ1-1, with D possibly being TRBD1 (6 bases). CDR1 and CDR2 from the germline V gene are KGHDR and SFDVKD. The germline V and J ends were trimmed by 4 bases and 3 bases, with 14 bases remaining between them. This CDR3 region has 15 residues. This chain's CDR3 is CATSDSGASDTEAFF. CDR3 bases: TGTGCCACCAGTGACTCAGGGGCATCGGACACTGAAGCTTTCTTT.

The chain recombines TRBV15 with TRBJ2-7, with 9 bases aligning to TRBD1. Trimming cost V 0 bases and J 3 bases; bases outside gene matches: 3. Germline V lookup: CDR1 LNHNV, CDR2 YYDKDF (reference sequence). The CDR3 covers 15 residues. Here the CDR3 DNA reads TGTGCCACCAGCAGAGAGGGACAGGGTATCTACGAGCAGTACTTC. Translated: CATSREGQGIYEQYF. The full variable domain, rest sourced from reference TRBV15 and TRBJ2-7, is DAMVIQNPRYQVTQFGKPVTLSCSQTLNHNVMYWYQQKSSQAPKLLFHYYDKDFNNEADTPDNFQSRRPNTSFCFLDIRSPGLGDTAMYLCATSREGQGIYEQYFGPGTRLTVT.

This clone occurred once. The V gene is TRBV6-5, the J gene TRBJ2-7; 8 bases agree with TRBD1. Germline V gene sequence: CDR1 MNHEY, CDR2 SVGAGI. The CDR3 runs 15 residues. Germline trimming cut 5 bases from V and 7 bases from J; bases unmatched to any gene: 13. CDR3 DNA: TGTGCCAGCAGTACCCGTTTTTTGGGACAGGATGAGCAGTACTTC. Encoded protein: CASSTRFLGQDEQYF.